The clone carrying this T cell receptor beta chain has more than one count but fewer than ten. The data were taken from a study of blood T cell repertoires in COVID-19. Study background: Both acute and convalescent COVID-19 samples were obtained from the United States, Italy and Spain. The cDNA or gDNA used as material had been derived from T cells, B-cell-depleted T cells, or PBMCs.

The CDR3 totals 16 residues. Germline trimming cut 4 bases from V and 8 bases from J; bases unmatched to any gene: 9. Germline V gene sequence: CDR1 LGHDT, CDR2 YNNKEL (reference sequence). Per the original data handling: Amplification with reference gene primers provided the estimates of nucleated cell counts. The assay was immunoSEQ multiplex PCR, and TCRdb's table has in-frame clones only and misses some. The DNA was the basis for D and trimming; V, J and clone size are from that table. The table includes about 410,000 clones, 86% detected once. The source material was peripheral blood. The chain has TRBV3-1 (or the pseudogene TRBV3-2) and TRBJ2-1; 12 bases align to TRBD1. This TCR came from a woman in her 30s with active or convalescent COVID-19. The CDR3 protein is CASSLMGQGALDEQFF. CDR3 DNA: TGTGCCAGCAGCCTAATGGGACAGGGGGCGTTGGATGAGCAGTTCTTC.